This T cell receptor (beta chain) was recovered during a study of PD-1 blockade in classical Hodgkin lymphoma (dated by TCRdb to 2020 to 2022). The study in broad terms: Nivolumab dosing was 3 mg/kg intravenously every 2 weeks, continuing until either disease progression or unacceptable toxicity. The study used TCR beta sequencing and CyTOF to define a peripheral blood immune signature of response to PD-1 blockade in classical Hodgkin lymphoma.

The paper as a whole reports these results and caveats: By C4D1, a significant rise was seen in CD4+ TCR diversity but not in CD8+ TCR diversity (p=0.0027 vs p=0.16), and the rise was most apparent among complete responders (p=0.02). Only a single clinical trial cohort was studied, and what caused the repertoire differences, possibly disease activity or prior therapy, remained undefined. Lower diversity was seen in patients whose nivolumab began less than 1 year after ASCT, and these patients were left out of later analyses so that immune reconstitution would not confound the results. Baseline TCR diversity was reported to be lower in newly diagnosed patients than in healthy donors, and even lower in relapsed/refractory patients. Trial patients with a complete response had baseline diversity similar to that of newly diagnosed patients, while partial responders and progressors had significantly lower diversity.

On this clone: Its antigen is unknown. No base qualities exist here, and no much larger clone lies one base off it.

Reading the label with the study, this specimen's time point is: cycle 4 day 1 (C4D1), after more than five weeks of nivolumab. Every trial patient had relapsed following autologous stem cell transplantation, and prior brentuximab vedotin exposure was what differed among cohorts A, B and C. The trial cohort included 55 to 65 patients with relapsed/refractory classical Hodgkin lymphoma, and each patient had a best overall response of complete response, partial response or progressive disease. In the multi-cohort phase II CheckMate 205 trial, trial patients received single-agent nivolumab. An independent review committee assessed best overall response by applying the 2007 International Working Group response criteria. Trial PBMCs were collected just before the start of nivolumab (C1D1) and during therapy at cycle 2 day 1 and cycle 4 day 1. Peripheral blood was collected in 8 mL Vacutainer Cell Preparation Tubes, from which PBMCs were isolated by centrifugation and then cryopreserved.

The CDR3 numbers 14 residues from cysteine through phenylalanine. The sequence is cut down to CDR3 DNA, 42 bases in frame from base 1. Via the germline V gene, CDR1 is MGHDK and CDR2 SYGVNS. The V and J ends are trimmed by 6 bases and 2 bases, leaving 13 bases between them. The Qiagen DNeasy kit was used to extract genomic DNA both from unsorted PBMCs and from the negatively selected CD4+ and CD8+ fractions. Using primers that anneal to V and J segments, immunoSEQ multiplex PCR amplified the TCR beta CDR3 regions. A synthetic immune receptor repertoire was used to minimize amplification bias, and any remaining bias was removed computationally after sequencing. The authors processed their data as follows. Repertoire diversity was quantified as the Shannon entropy index using custom Python scripts. Unsorted, CD4+ and CD8+ repertoires were examined separately, except in combined analyses, for which CD4+ and CD8+ sequences were merged in silico. Clonal expansion was defined as at least a 2-fold frequency increase after treatment relative to C1D1, with a pseudocount of 0.5 for undetected baseline clones. Clones with 0 or 1 copy at C1D1 were defined as singleton clones, while clones with 2 or more copies were defined as non-singleton clones. Clones expanded in unsorted samples were labelled as CD4+, CD8+ or unknown by matching protein sequences in sorted samples from the same patient. Wilcoxon tests on paired samples were used to test changes in diversity from C1D1 to C4D1. TCRdb stores this immuneACCESS table with in-frame sequences only. Part of the clones is absent; in the studies checked, under half of the shortfall reflects unresolved V genes, and no reason is known for the rest. D and trimming were read from the DNA, whereas the V and J calls and clone size are those reported in that table. The sample yields 5,500 to 7,000 clones; 75% to 90% were counted once. Around 42% of the sample is held by the ten biggest clonotypes.

Recombination linked TRBV25-1 to TRBJ1-1; the D gene lacks a confident call. The material was peripheral blood mononuclear cells (PBMCs), obtained before the fourth cycle of nivolumab. This clonotype originated in a human donor with classical Hodgkin lymphoma. The CDR3 sequence is CASRGFGRNTEAFF. The nucleotides are TGTGCCAGCAGGGGGTTTGGTCGTAACACTGAAGCTTTCTTT.